This T cell receptor (beta chain) derives from a study of regulatory T cells in long-lasting Graves disease. For the study at large: Antithyroid drug exposure in newly diagnosed Graves' patients had lasted under 3 months. Study results and limitations: Persistent cases favored TRBV28, TRBJ1-2 and TRBJ2-5.

Stated time point: newly diagnosed GD, antithyroid drugs for less than 3 months. Extracted PBMC RNA gave rise to the TCR library. With iRepertoire HTBI primers and Arm-PCR of CDR3 regions, TCR beta libraries were built. MiXCR, run by TCRdb on the multiplex PCR reads, gives a single entry per CDR3 protein. The sample holds roughly 320,000 distinct CDR3 sequences, around 15% seen once. Germline lookup yields CDR1 SEHNR and CDR2 FQNEAQ (reference sequence). This CDR3 has 14 residues. This clonotype was observed a single time. Its antigen is still unknown. The junction departs from germline at one end; a sequencing error may be responsible. The data were also submitted as part of a second study, on T cells in Graves' hyperthyroidism and ophthalmopathy. That paper notes: Primed by the HTBI set, a first-round RT-PCR was run on the TCR CDR3.

The TCR originated in a man in his forties with Graves disease. The specimen comprised peripheral blood mononuclear cells (PBMCs), sampled at new diagnosis, from a patient treated with antithyroid drugs. The J gene is TRBJ2-1, the V gene TRBV7-9; D is perhaps TRBD1 (6 bases). The CDR3 DNA reads TGTGCCGGCAGCCCAGGGGAGAGCTACGATGAGCAGTTCTTC. Translating it yields CAGSPGESYDEQFF.